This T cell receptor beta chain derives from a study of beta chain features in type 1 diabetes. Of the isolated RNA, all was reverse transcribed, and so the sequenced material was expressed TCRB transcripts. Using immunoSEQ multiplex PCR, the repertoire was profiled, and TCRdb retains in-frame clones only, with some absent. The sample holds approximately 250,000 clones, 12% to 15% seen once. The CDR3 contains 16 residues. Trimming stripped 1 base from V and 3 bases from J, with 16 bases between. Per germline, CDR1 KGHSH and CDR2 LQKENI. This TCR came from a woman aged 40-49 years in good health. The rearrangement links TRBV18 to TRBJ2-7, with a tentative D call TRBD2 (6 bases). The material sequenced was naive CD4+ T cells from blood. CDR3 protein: CASSPREAVGLYEQYF. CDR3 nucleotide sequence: TGTGCCAGCTCACCACGGGAGGCAGTAGGCCTCTACGAGCAGTACTTC.